This TCR beta chain was sequenced in a study of OX40 agonist ivuxolimab in advanced cancers. Per the germline V gene, CDR1 is SNHLY and CDR2 is FYNNEI. The CDR3 extends over 16 amino acids. Trimming took 3 bases from V and 0 from J, leaving 13 bases between them. TCRdb's table, derived via immunoSEQ multiplex PCR, lists solely in-frame clones and lacks some. Of about 74,000 clones in the sample, approximately 90% are singletons; the top ten hold roughly 6%. This specimen consisted of CD4+ or CD8+ T cells sorted from blood, obtained in a trial of the OX40 agonist ivuxolimab. J is TRBJ2-3 and V is TRBV2, with D tentatively TRBD2 (6 bases). The TCR comes from an adult with an advanced solid tumor such as melanoma, head and neck, liver or kidney cancer. CDR3 bases: TGTGCCAGCAGTGACCTGGCGGGGACTAGCACAGATACGCAGTATTTT. Its translation: CASSDLAGTSTDTQYF.